This T cell receptor beta chain was profiled in a study of post-analysis software for immune sequencing data. Looking at the study overall: The study covered relapsing-remitting, secondary progressive and progressive-relapsing courses of multiple sclerosis.

CDR1 MNHEY and CDR2 SMNVEV come from the germline V gene (reference sequence). V lost 0 bases, J lost 6 bases, and 9 bases lay in between. The CDR3 contains 15 residues. This clonotype was seen more than once but under ten times. What it binds is unknown. Study-wide points: Strong co-clustering by F measure was evident for samples that had been prepared in the same batch. The five TRBV segments detected at higher frequency in patients than in controls included TRBV5-6, TRBV5-1 and TRBV20-1. Significantly lower normalized Chao1 diversity was seen in multiple sclerosis patients than in controls.

cDNA libraries of TCR beta carried unique molecular identifiers. Out of about 0.9 to 11 million T cells, roughly 0.5 million cDNA molecules were generated. TCRdb re-derived calls from the PCR reads in MiXCR, one entry per CDR3 protein. Altogether roughly 540,000 distinct CDR3 sequences are present, 30% to 40% being singletons, with the ten largest covering less than 6%. The gene calls are TRBV27 and TRBJ1-6; D call uncertain. The sample taken for sequencing was blood. The clonotype was recovered from a girl aged 2-17 years with multiple sclerosis. DNA for the CDR3: TGTGCCAGCAGTTTATCTATCGGACCTAATTCACCCCTCCACTTT. It specifies CASSLSIGPNSPLHF.